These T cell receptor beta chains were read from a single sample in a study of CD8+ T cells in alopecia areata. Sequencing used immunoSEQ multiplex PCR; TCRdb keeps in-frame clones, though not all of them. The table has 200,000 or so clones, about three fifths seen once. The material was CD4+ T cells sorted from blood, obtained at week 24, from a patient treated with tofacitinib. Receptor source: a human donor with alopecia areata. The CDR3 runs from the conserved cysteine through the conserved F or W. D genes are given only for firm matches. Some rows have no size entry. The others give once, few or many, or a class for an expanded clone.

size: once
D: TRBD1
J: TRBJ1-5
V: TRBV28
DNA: TGTGCCAGCAACAGGGTGGACAGGGACAATCAGCCCCAGCATTTT
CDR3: CASNRVDRDNQPQHF

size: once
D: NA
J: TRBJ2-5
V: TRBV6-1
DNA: TGTGCCAGCACAAGACCGCAGGGATCAGAGACCCAGTACTTC
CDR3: CASTRPQGSETQYF

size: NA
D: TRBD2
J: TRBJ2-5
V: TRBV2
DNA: TGTGCCAGCAGTGAGACCGGGACTAGCGGGGCGGCCCAGTACTTC
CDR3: CASSETGTSGAAQYF

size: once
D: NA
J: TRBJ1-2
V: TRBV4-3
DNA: TGCGCCAGCAGCCAAGAAATGGGACCGGGGTATGGCTACACCTTC
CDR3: CASSQEMGPGYGYTF

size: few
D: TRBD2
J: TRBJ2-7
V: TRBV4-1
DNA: TGCGCCAGCAGCCGGGGACTATCCCCTTACGAGCAGTACTTC
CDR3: CASSRGLSPYEQYF

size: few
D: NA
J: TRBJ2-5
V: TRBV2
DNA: TGTGCCAGCGGCAGGAGCCGGGAACAAGAGACCCAGTACTTC
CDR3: CASGRSREQETQYF

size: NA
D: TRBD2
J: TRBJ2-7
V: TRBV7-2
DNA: TGTGCCAGCAGCCCGCCCGGACTAGCGGGGGGGCTTGAGCAGTACTTC
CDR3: CASSPPGLAGGLEQYF

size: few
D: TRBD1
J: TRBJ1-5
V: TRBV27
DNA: TGTGCCAGCAGTCTGAGACAGGGCGCTCAGCCCCAGCATTTT
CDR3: CASSLRQGAQPQHF

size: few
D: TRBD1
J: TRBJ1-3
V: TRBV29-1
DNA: TGCAGCGTTCCGGGACAGGGCTCTGGAAACACCATATATTTT
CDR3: CSVPGQGSGNTIYF

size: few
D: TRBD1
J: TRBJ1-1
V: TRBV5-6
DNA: TGTGCCAGCAGCGCGACGCGAACAGGGGTTTTGAAAGCTTTCTTT
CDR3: CASSATRTGVLKAFF

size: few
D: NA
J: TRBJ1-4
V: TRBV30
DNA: TGTGCCTGGAGTAGCAGGTTTAATGAAAAACTGTTTTTT
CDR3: CAWSSRFNEKLFF

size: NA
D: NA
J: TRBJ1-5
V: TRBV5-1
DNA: TGCGCCAGCAGCTTGGACCGTGATCAGCCCCAGCATTTT
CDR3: CASSLDRDQPQHF

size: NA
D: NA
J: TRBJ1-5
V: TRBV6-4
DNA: TGTGCCAGCAGTATATCAGGCAATCAGCCCCAGCATTTT
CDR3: CASSISGNQPQHF

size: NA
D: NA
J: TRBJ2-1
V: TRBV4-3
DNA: TGCGCCAGCAGCCAAGAGATGTGGGGGGGGCCAAATGAGCAGTTCTTC
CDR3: CASSQEMWGGPNEQFF

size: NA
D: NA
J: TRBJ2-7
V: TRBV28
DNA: TGTGCCACTCGAGAAATAGGGGACGAGCAGTACTTC
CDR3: CATREIGDEQYF

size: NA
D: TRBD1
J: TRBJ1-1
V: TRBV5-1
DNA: TGCGCCAGCAGCGTAAAGACAGGGTCTATGGACACTGAAGCTTTCTTT
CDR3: CASSVKTGSMDTEAFF

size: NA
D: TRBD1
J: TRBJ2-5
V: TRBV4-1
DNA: TGCGCCAGCAGCCAAGTCCCGACAGGGGAAGAGACCCAGTACTTC
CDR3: CASSQVPTGEETQYF

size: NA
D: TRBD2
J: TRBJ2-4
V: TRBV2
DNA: TGTGCCATATCCCCGGGGCGGGGGGGCCGTGTTAGCATTCAGTACTTC
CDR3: CAISPGRGGRVSIQYF

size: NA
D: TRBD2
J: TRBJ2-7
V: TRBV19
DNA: TGTGCCAGTAGTCGGGAGGCTGCCTACGAGCAGTACTTC
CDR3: CASSREAAYEQYF

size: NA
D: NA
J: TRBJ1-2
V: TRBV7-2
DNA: TGTGCCAGCAGCTTAGGAACAGGGCAGGGTGGCTACACCTTC
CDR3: CASSLGTGQGGYTF

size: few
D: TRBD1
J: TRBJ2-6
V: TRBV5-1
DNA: TGCGCCAGCAGCGCACAGGGGGCTGGGGCCAACGTCCTGACTTTC
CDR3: CASSAQGAGANVLTF

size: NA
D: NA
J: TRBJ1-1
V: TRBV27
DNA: TGTGCCAGCAGAAGGGTCGGTGGGGACACTGAAGCTTTCTTT
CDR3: CASRRVGGDTEAFF

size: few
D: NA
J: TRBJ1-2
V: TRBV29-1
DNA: TGCAGCGTTGGCTCCGGCTACACCTTC
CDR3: CSVGSGYTF

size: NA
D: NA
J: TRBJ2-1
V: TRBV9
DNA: TGTGCCAGCAGCGTAGCTGACGACAATGAGCAGTTCTTC
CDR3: CASSVADDNEQFF

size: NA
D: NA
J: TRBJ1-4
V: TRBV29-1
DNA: TGCAGCGTTGTTGTAGTGGGCGTCGGTGAAAAACTGTTTTTT
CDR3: CSVVVVGVGEKLFF

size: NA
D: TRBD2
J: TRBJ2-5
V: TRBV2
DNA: TGTGCCAGCACCAGCGGGAGGGAGGAGACCCAGTACTTC
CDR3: CASTSGREETQYF

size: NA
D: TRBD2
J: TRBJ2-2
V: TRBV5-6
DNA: TGTGCCAGCAGCTTGGAACTAGCGGAGGTCGGGGAGCTGTTTTTT
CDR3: CASSLELAEVGELFF

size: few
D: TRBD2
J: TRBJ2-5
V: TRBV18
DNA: TGTGCCAGCTCACTAGAGCGGGAGAGAAGAGAGACCCAGTACTTC
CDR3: CASSLERERRETQYF

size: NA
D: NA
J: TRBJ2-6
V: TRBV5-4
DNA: TGTGCCAGCAGCGCGCACCTAGCGACTGGGGCCAACGTCCTGACTTTC
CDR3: CASSAHLATGANVLTF

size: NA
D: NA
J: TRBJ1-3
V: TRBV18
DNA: TGTGCCAGCTCACCTACCGGGACACCTGGAAACACCATATATTTT
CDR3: CASSPTGTPGNTIYF

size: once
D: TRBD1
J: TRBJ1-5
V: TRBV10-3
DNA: TGTGCCGCAGGGAGCGGACAGGGGGACAATCAGCCCCAGCATTTT
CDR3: CAAGSGQGDNQPQHF

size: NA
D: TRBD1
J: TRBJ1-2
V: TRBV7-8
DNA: TGTGCCAGCAGCTCGGACAGGGACTATGGCTACACCTTC
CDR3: CASSSDRDYGYTF

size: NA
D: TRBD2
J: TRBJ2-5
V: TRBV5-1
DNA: TGCGCCAGCAGCTTTAGCGGGGAGCAAGAGACCCAGTACTTC
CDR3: CASSFSGEQETQYF

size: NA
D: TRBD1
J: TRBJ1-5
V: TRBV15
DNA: TGTGCCACCAGCAACGGACAGGGGGCGCGAATCGAGAGCAATCAGCCCCAGCATTTT
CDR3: CATSNGQGARIESNQPQHF

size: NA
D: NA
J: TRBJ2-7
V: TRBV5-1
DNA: TGCGCCAGCAGGACAGAATCCTACGAGCAGTACTTC
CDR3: CASRTESYEQYF

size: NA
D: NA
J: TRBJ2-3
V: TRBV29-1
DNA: TGCAGCGTTGTGGACACCTCGTCCACAGATACGCAGTATTTT
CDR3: CSVVDTSSTDTQYF

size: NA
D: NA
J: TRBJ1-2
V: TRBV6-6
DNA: TGTGCCAGCGTCCCGATCGAGGGGGAGCTCTATGGCTACACCTTC
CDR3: CASVPIEGELYGYTF

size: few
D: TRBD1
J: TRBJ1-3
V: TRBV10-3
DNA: TGTGCCATCAGTGAGGCTACAGGGGCCTCTGGAAACACCATATATTTT
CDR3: CAISEATGASGNTIYF

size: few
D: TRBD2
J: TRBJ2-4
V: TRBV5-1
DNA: TGCGCCAGCAGCTTGGTTAGCGGGAGGGCAGTCAAAAACATTCAGTACTTC
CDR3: CASSLVSGRAVKNIQYF

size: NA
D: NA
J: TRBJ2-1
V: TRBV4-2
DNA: TGTGCCAGCAGCCAAGTCACCGGGACTCATGAGCAGTTCTTC
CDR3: CASSQVTGTHEQFF

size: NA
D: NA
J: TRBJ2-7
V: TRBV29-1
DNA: TGCAGCGTCCAAGCCTACTACGAGCAGTACTTC
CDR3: CSVQAYYEQYF

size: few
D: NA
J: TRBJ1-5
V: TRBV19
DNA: TGTGCCAGTAGGCGACCCGGTAATCAGCCCCAGCATTTT
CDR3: CASRRPGNQPQHF

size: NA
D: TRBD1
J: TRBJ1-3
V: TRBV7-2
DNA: TGTGCCAGCAGCTTAATCGGGACAGCCTTCTCTGGAAACACCATATATTTT
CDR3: CASSLIGTAFSGNTIYF

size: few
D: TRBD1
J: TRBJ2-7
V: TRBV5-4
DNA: TGTGCCAGCAGCCGCGAAACAGGGGGCGAGCAGTACTTC
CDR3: CASSRETGGEQYF

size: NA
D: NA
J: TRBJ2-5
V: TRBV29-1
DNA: TGCAGCGTTGAAGATTCTCCAGGGGCAGAGACCCAGTACTTC
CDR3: CSVEDSPGAETQYF

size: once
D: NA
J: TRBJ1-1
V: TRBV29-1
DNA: TGCAGCGTCCCGAGGGGGGGCAACACTGAAGCTTTCTTT
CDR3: CSVPRGGNTEAFF

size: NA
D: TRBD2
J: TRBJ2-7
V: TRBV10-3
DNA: TGTGCCATCAGACCGGGACTAGCGGGAAAGGAGCAGTACTTC
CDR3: CAIRPGLAGKEQYF

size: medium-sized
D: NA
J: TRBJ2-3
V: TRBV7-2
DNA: TGTGCCAGCAGCTTTGAACACCCCACAGATACGCAGTATTTT
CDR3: CASSFEHPTDTQYF

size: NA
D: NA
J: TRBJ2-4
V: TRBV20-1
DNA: TGCAGTGCGGGGGGTCGCGACATTCAGTACTTC
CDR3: CSAGGRDIQYF

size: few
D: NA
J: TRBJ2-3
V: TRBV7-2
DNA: TGTGCCAGCAGCCCAAGTATTAGTGATACGCAGTATTTT
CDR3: CASSPSISDTQYF

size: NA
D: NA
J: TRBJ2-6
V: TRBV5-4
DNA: TGTGCCAGCAGCCCCTACTCTGGGGCCAACGTCCTGACTTTC
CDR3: CASSPYSGANVLTF

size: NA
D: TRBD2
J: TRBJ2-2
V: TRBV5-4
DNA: TGTGCCAGCACCAGCTCAAAGGTAGCGGGATACACCGGGGAGCTGTTTTTT
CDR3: CASTSSKVAGYTGELFF

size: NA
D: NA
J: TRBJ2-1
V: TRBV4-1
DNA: TGCGCCAGCAGCCAAGCCTCGAGCAATGAGCAGTTCTTC
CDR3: CASSQASSNEQFF